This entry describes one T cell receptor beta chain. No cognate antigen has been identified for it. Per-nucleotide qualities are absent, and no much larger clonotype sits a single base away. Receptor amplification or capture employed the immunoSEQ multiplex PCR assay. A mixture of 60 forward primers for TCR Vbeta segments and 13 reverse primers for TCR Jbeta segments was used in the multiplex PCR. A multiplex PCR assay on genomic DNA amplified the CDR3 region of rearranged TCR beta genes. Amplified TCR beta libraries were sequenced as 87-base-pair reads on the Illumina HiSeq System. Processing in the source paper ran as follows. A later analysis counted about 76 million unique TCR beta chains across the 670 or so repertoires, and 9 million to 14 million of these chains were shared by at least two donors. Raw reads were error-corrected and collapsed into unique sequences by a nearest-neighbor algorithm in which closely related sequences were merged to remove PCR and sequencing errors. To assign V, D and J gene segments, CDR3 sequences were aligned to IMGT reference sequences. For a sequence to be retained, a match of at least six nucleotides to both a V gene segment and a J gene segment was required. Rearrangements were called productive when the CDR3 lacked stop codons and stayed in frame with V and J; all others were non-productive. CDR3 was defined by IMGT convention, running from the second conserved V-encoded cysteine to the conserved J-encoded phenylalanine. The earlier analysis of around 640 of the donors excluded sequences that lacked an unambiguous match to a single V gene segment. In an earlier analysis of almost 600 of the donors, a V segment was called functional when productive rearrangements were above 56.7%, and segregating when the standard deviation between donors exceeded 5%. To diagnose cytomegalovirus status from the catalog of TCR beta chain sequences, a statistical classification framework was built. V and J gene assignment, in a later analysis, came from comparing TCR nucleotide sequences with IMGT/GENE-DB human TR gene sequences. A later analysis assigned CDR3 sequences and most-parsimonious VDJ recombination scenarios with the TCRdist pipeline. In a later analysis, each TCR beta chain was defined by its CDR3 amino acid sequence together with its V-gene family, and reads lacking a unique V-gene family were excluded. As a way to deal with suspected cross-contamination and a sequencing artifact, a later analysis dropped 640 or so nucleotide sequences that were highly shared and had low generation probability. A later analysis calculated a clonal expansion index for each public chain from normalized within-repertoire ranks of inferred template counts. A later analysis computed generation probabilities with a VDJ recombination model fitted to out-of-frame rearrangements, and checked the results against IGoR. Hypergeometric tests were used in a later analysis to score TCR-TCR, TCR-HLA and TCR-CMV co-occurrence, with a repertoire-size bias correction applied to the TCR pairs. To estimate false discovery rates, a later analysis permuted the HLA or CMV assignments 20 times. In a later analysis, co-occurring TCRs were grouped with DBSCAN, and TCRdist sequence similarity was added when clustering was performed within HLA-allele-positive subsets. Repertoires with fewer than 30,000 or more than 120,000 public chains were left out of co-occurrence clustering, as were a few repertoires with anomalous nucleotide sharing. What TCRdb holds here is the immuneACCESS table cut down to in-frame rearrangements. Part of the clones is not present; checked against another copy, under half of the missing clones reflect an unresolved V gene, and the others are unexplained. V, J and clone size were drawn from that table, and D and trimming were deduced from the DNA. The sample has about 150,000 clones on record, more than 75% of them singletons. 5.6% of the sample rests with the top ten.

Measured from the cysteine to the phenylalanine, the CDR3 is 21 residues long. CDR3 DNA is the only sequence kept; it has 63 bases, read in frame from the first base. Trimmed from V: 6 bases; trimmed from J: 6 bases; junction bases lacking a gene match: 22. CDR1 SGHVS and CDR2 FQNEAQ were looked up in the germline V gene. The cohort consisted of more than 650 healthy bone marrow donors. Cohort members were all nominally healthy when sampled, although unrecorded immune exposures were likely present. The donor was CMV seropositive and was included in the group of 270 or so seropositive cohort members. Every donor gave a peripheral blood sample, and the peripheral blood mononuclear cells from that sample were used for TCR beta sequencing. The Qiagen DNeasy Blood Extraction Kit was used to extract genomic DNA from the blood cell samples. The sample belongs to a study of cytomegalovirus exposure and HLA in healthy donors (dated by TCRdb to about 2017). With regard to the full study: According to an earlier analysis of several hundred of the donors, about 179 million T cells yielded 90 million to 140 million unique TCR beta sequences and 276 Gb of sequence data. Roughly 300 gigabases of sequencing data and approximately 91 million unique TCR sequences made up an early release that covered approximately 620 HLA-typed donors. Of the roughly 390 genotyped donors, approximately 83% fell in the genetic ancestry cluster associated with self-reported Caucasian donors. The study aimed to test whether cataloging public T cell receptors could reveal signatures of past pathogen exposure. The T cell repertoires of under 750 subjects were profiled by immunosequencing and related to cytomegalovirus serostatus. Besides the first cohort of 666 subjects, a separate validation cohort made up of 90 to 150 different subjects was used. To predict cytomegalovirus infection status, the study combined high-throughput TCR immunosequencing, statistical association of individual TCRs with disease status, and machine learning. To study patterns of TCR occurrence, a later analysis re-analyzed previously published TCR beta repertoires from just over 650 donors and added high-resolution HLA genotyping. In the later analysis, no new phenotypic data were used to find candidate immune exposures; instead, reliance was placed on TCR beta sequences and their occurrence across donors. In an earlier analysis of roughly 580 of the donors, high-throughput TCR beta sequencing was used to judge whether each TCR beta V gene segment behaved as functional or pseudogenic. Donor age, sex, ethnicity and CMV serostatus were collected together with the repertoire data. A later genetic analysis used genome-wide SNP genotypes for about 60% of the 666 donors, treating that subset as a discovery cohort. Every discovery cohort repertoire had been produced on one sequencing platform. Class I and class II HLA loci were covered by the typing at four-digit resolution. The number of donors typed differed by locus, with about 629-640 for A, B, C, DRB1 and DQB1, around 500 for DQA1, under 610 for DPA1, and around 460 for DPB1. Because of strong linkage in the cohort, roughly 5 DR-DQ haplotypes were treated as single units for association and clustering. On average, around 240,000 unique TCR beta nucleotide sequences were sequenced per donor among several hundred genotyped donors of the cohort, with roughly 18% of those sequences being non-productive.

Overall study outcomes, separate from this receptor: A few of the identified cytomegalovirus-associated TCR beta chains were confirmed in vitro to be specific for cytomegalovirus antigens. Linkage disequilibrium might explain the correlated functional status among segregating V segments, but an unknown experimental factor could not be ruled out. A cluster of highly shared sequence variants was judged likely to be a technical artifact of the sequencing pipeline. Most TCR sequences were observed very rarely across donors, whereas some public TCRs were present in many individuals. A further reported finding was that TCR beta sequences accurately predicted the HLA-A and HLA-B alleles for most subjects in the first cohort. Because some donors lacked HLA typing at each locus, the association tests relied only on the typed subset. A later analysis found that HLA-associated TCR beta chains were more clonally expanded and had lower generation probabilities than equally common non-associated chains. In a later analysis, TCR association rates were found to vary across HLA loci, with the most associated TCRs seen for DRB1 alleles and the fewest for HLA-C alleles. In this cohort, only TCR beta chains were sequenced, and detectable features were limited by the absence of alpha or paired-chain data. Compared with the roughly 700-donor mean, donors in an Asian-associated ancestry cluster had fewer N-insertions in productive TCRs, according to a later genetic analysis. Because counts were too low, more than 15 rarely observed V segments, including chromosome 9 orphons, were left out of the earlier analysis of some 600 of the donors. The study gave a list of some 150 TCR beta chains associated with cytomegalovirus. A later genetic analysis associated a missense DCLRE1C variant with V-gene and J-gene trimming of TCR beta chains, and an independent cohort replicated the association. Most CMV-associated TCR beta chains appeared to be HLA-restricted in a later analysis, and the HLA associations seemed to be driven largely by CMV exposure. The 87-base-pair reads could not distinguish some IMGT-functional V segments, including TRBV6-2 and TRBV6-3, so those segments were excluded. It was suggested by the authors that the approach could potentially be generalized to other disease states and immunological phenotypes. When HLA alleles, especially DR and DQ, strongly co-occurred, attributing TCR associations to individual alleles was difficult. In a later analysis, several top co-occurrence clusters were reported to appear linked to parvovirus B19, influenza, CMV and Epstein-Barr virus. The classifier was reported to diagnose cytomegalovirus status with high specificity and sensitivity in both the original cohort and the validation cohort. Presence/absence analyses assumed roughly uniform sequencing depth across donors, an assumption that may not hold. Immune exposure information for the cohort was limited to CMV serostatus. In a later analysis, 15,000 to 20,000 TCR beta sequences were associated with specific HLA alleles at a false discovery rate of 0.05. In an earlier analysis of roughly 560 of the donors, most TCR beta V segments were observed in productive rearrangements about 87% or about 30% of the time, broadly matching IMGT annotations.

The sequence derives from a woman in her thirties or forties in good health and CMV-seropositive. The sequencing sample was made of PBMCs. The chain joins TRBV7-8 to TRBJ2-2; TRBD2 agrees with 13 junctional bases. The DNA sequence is TGTGCCAGCAGGGGGCCGTCAGGGGCGATGACTAGCGGGAGGTACCCCGGGGAGCTGTTTTTT. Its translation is CASRGPSGAMTSGRYPGELFF.